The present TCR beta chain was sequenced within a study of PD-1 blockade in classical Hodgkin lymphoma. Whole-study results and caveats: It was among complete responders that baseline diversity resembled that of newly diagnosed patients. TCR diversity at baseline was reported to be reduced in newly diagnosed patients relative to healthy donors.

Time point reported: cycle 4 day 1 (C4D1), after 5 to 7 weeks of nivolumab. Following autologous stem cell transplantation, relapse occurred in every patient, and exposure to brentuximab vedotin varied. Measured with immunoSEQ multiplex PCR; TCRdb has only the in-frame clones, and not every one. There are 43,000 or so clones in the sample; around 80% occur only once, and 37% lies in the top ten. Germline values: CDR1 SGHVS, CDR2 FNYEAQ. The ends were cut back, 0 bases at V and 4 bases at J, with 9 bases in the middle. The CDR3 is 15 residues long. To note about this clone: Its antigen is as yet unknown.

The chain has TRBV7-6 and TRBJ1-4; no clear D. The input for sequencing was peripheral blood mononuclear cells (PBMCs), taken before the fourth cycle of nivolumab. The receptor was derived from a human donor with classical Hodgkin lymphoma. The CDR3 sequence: CASSLATGLNEKLFF. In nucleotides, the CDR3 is TGTGCCAGCAGCTTAGCGACGGGCCTTAATGAAAAACTGTTTTTT.